The 32 T cell receptor beta chains listed next were all sequenced from one sample in a study of T cell responses to AZD1222 COVID-19 vaccine (dated by TCRdb to the early 2020s). The library was generated by the immunoSEQ multiplex PCR assay. TCRdb mirrors the immuneACCESS table, restricted to in-frame sequences. Some clones are absent from its copies; in checked studies, under half trace to an unresolved V gene, and the reason for the others is unknown. Counted in this sample were about 140,000 clones; approximately 95% of them appeared once. The ten largest clones capture more than 0.85% of the sample. What this sample's time point label stands for: baseline before first vaccination. According to the study, the label for this sample's treatment or condition signals: meningococcal conjugate vaccine given as trial control. This material consisted of peripheral blood, taken on day 0 of MenACWY control vaccination. All receptors derive from an adult in good health.

This chain connects TRBV3-1 (or the pseudogene TRBV3-2) to TRBJ1-4; 10 nucleotides agree with TRBD1. This CDR3 is 13 amino acids long. The germline V gene has CDR1 LGHDT and CDR2 YNNKEL (reference sequence). Germline trimming cut 8 bases from V and 7 bases from J; bases unmatched to any gene: 4. This CDR3 is CASRRTGGEKLFF. The CDR3 DNA sequence: TGTGCCAGCCGAAGGACAGGGGGTGAAAAACTGTTTTTT.

As concerns this clone: Distinct nucleotide sequences in the sample also encode this CDR3. The chain carries TRBV7-9 and TRBJ2-7; D is possibly TRBD2 (5 bases). The CDR3 totals 13 residues. The V and J ends lost 0 bases and 3 bases respectively, with 6 bases between them. Germline CDR1 and CDR2: SEHNR and FQNEAQ (reference sequence). As DNA, the CDR3 is TGTGCCAGCAGCTTAGCAGGGAGCTACGAGCAGTACTTC. This codes for CASSLAGSYEQYF. The full variable domain, completed using reference TRBV7-9 and TRBJ2-7, is DTGVSQNPRHKITKRGQNVTFRCDPISEHNRLYWYRQTLGQGPEFLTYFQNEAQLEKSRLLSDRFSAERPKGSFSTLEIQRTEQGDSAMYLCASSLAGSYEQYFGPGTRLTVT.

The chain joins TRBV24-1 to TRBJ2-1, with unresolved D. V was pared by 8 bases and J by 10 bases, with 17 bases between. CDR3 length: 13 amino acids. Germline assignment: CDR1 KGHDR and CDR2 SFDVKD. CDR3 loop: CATMLPGVAEQFF. The CDR3 nucleotides read TGTGCCACCATGCTGCCGGGCGTCGCCGAGCAGTTCTTC.

J is TRBJ1-2 and V is TRBV19; 7 nucleotides align to TRBD1. The ends lost 6 bases at V and 2 bases at J; junction bases unmatched: 3. The CDR3 totals 13 residues. Germline V gene sequence: CDR1 LNHDA, CDR2 SQIVND (reference sequence). The CDR3 reads CASRAGQNYGYTF. The CDR3 DNA sequence: TGTGCCAGTAGGGCGGGACAGAACTATGGCTACACCTTC.

Remarks on this clone: The sample has other DNA sequences that encode this CDR3 too. This chain uses TRBV19 with TRBJ1-1; D remains unclear. This CDR3 region has 14 residues. CDR1 LNHDA and CDR2 SQIVND come from the germline V gene (reference sequence). V gave up 1 base and J gave up 5 bases, with 11 bases separating them. CDR3 DNA: TGTGCCAGTAGTATAGGGGGTGGTGGTACTGAAGCTTTCTTT. Protein product: CASSIGGGGTEAFF. Based on the CDR3 plus reference TRBV19 and TRBJ1-1, the full variable domain is DGGITQSPKYLFRKEGQNVTLSCEQNLNHDAMYWYRQDPGQGLRLIYYSQIVNDFQKGDIAEGYSVSREKKESFPLTVTSAQKNPTAFYLCASSIGGGGTEAFFGQGTRLTVV.

This chain joins TRBV9 and TRBJ1-5; the match to TRBD1 covers 7 bases. V lost 3 bases and J lost 0; bases outside the gene matches: 6. Germline CDR1 reads SGDLS; CDR2 reads YYNGEE. This CDR3 has 16 amino acids. The CDR3 DNA reads TGTGCCAGCAGCGCAGGGGGGCAGCTTAGCAATCAGCCCCAGCATTTT. The encoded protein is CASSAGGQLSNQPQHF.

The chain joins TRBV15 to TRBJ1-1; D unresolved. The CDR3 is 14 residues long. V lost 0 bases and J lost 5, with 10 bases in between. Germline V gene sequence: CDR1 LNHNV, CDR2 YYDKDF (reference sequence). This chain's CDR3 is CATSRDLAGTEAFF. The CDR3 nucleotides are TGTGCCACCAGCAGAGATTTGGCGGGGACTGAAGCTTTCTTT. Looking up the rest from reference TRBV15 and TRBJ1-1 gives the full variable domain: DAMVIQNPRYQVTQFGKPVTLSCSQTLNHNVMYWYQQKSSQAPKLLFHYYDKDFNNEADTPDNFQSRRPNTSFCFLDIRSPGLGDTAMYLCATSRDLAGTEAFFGQGTRLTVV.

V and J are TRBV11-1 and TRBJ1-1; D is ambiguous. The V end was cut by 1 base, the J end by 1 base, with 7 bases between. Germline values: CDR1 SGHAT, CDR2 FQDESV (reference sequence). The CDR3 is made up of 14 amino acids. The CDR3 sequence is CASSLVGKNTEAFF. The CDR3 nucleotides read TGTGCCAGCAGCTTAGTGGGCAAGAACACTGAAGCTTTCTTT.

The genes are TRBV2 and TRBJ1-2; the match to TRBD1 covers 8 bases. Unmatched junction bases numbered 4, after V lost 5 bases and J lost 2 bases. Germline CDR1 and CDR2: SNHLY and FYNNEI. This CDR3 is 14 amino acids long. As DNA, the CDR3 is TGTGCCAGCAGTCGGACAGGGAGCAACTATGGCTACACCTTC. Translating it yields CASSRTGSNYGYTF.

The gene calls are TRBV5-4 and TRBJ2-1; D might be TRBD1 (6 bases). Germline V lookup: CDR1 SGHNT, CDR2 YYREEE (reference sequence). The CDR3 runs 16 residues. Trimming pared 0 bases from V and 2 bases from J, leaving 12 bases between. The CDR3 DNA reads as TGTGCCAGCAGCTTGGAAGGGGGTAATCCCTACAATGAGCAGTTCTTC. Translation gives CASSLEGGNPYNEQFF.

J is TRBJ2-2 and V is TRBV4-2; 12 bases are a match to TRBD2. J lost 3 bases, V lost 4 bases, and 3 bases had no gene match. The germline V gene has CDR1 LGHNA and CDR2 YNFKEQ. The CDR3 has 16 residues. CDR3 sequence: CASSPLAGGHTGELFF. CDR3 DNA: TGTGCCAGCAGCCCGCTAGCGGGGGGGCACACCGGGGAGCTGTTTTTT.

The genes are TRBV28 and TRBJ1-6, with D uncertain. V was cut by 7 bases and J by 0 bases, with 10 bases left in between. CDR1 and CDR2 (germline): MDHEN, SYDVKM. This CDR3 comprises 15 residues. The CDR3 DNA reads TGTGCCAGCATCTCGGGGAGCTCCTATAATTCACCCCTCCACTTT. Translating it yields CASISGSSYNSPLHF. Drawing the rest from reference TRBV28 and TRBJ1-6, the complete variable domain is DVKVTQSSRYLVKRTGEKVFLECVQDMDHENMFWYRQDPGLGLRLIYFSYDVKMKEKGDIPEGYSVSREKKERFSLILESASTNQTSMYLCASISGSSYNSPLHFGNGTRLTVT.

V and J are TRBV5-1 and TRBJ2-1; D unclear. CDR1 and CDR2 (germline): SGHRS, YFSETQ. V was clipped by 3 bases and J by 0 bases, with 7 bases between them. The CDR3 has 14 amino acids. The CDR3 here is CASSSTTSYNEQFF. The CDR3 bases are TGCGCCAGCAGCTCGACCACCTCCTACAATGAGCAGTTCTTC.

The chain recombines TRBV4-1 with TRBJ2-3; TRBD1 aligns across 9 bases. The J segment lost 10 bases and the V segment lost 0 bases, leaving 5 bases of the junction unmatched. The germline gives CDR1 MGHRA, CDR2 YSYEKL. The CDR3 loop spans 14 amino acids. The CDR3 region is CASSQENRDRAQYF. CDR3 nucleotides: TGCGCCAGCAGCCAAGAAAACCGGGACAGGGCGCAGTATTTT.

The gene calls are TRBV27 and TRBJ2-1, with 7 bases lining up with TRBD1. Trimming at V came to 2 bases and at J to 5 bases, leaving 9 bases not matched to a gene. Per the germline V gene, CDR1 is MNHEY and CDR2 is SMNVEV (reference sequence). The CDR3 consists of 16 residues. CDR3 in amino acids: CASSLTGAGIHNEQFF. CDR3 DNA: TGTGCCAGCAGTTTAACAGGGGCAGGGATCCACAATGAGCAGTTCTTC.

This chain links TRBV5-7 with TRBJ1-4; D is perhaps TRBD1 (5 bases). TRBV5-7 is marked as an open reading frame, function uncertain. The V end lost 0 bases, the J end lost 4 bases, and 13 bases lay between the germline ends. This CDR3 contains 16 residues. CDR3 nucleotide sequence: TGTGCCAGCAGCTTGGAAGGAGGGACCTTTAATGAAAAACTGTTTTTT. Amino acid sequence: CASSLEGGTFNEKLFF.

The chain links TRBV28 to TRBJ1-1; 8 nucleotides agree with TRBD1. The V and J ends lost 8 bases and 5 bases, in that order; junction bases with no gene match: 10. Germline values: CDR1 MDHEN, CDR2 SYDVKM. The CDR3 has 14 amino acids. CDR3 DNA: TGTGCCAGCGGGGTGACAGGGGACGGAACTGAAGCTTTCTTT. It codes for CASGVTGDGTEAFF.

In regard to this clone: At the DNA level, this CDR3 is encoded by other sequences in the same sample as well. This sequence joins TRBV12-3 or TRBV12-4 and TRBJ2-2, with D hard to call. Trimming cost V 0 bases and J 1 base, with 0 bases left between them. The CDR3 length is 13 residues. CDR3 DNA sequence: TGTGCCAGCAGTTTAGCGAACACCGGGGAGCTGTTTTTT. It codes for CASSLANTGELFF.

This sequence joins TRBV7-3 and TRBJ2-3; D gene ambiguous. The V end was cut by 1 base, the J end by 4 bases, with 24 bases between. The CDR3 has 19 residues. In germline, CDR1 is SGHTA, CDR2 FQGTGA. The CDR3 is CASSLISPPPPPRSDTQYF. In nucleotides, the CDR3 is TGTGCCAGCAGCTTAATTTCCCCTCCCCCTCCCCCTAGGTCAGATACGCAGTATTTT.

The chain couples TRBV7-3 to TRBJ1-6; weak D call: TRBD1 (6 bases). V lost 0 bases and J 7 bases, leaving 10 bases between the germline ends. The CDR3 runs to 15 residues. The germline V gene encodes CDR1 SGHTA and CDR2 FQGTGA. CDR3 amino acids: CASSLTGTSNSPLHF. The CDR3 bases are TGTGCCAGCAGCTTAACGGGGACAAGCAATTCACCCCTCCACTTT.

CDR3 in amino acids: CASSFLWSDRGQDGELFF. DNA for the CDR3: TGTGCCAGCAGCTTCTTGTGGTCCGATCGGGGGCAAGACGGGGAGCTGTTTTTT. The chain has TRBV7-8 and TRBJ2-2, with D perhaps matching TRBD1 or TRBD2 (6 bases each). CDR3 length equals 18 residues. V lost 3 bases to trimming and J lost 7 bases, with 24 bases between them. Germline V gene lookup returns CDR1 SGHVS and CDR2 FQNEAQ.

The V call is TRBV28, the J call TRBJ2-5, with 9 bases lining up with TRBD2. Germline CDR1 is MDHEN and CDR2 is SYDVKM. The ends lost 4 bases at V and 5 bases at J; junction bases unmatched: 11. The CDR3 contains 16 residues. CDR3 protein: CASSSIAGEEQETQYF. CDR3 DNA: TGTGCCAGCAGTTCCATAGCGGGAGAGGAGCAGGAGACCCAGTACTTC.

The rearrangement links TRBV5-1 to TRBJ2-6, with D maybe TRBD1 (5 bases). Germline CDR1 and CDR2: SGHRS and YFSETQ. Trimming removed 2 bases from V and 3 bases from J, with 9 bases in between. CDR3 size: 15 residues. CDR3 sequence: CASSFGADGANVLTF. CDR3 nucleotide sequence: TGCGCCAGCAGCTTTGGGGCGGATGGGGCCAACGTCCTGACTTTC.

The chain links TRBV19 to TRBJ1-5; 8 nucleotides match TRBD1. Germline loops: CDR1 LNHDA, CDR2 SQIVND (reference sequence). Losses at the gene ends were 4 bases for V and 4 bases for J; bases not matched to a gene: 3. The CDR3 consists of 14 residues. The CDR3 protein is CASSSRGRNQPQHF. The CDR3 DNA reads TGTGCCAGTAGTAGCAGGGGGCGGAATCAGCCCCAGCATTTT. Full variable domain (remainder filled in from reference TRBV19 and TRBJ1-5): DGGITQSPKYLFRKEGQNVTLSCEQNLNHDAMYWYRQDPGQGLRLIYYSQIVNDFQKGDIAEGYSVSREKKESFPLTVTSAQKNPTAFYLCASSSRGRNQPQHFGDGTRLSIL.

The chain employs TRBV7-8 and TRBJ1-2; D gene unclear. Germline V CDR1 and CDR2: SGHVS, FQNEAQ. This CDR3 has 12 residues. The V and J ends lost 3 bases and 7 bases respectively, with 9 bases between them. The CDR3 sequence: CASSLAGFGYTF. The DNA of the CDR3 is TGTGCCAGCAGCTTGGCGGGGTTTGGCTACACCTTC. The full variable domain, in which reference TRBV7-8 and TRBJ1-2 provide the parts outside the CDR3, is GAGVSQSPRYKVAKRGQDVALRCDPISGHVSLFWYQQALGQGPEFLTYFQNEAQLDKSGLPSDRFFAERPEGSVSTLKIQRTQQEDSAVYLCASSLAGFGYTFGSGTRLTVV.

The chain combines TRBV7-9 with TRBJ1-2, with 10 nucleotides matching TRBD1. Germline CDR1 reads SEHNR; CDR2 reads FQNEAQ (reference sequence). The CDR3 totals 14 residues. After removal of 1 base from V and 7 bases from J, the junction contained 3 bases not matched to a gene. CDR3 coding DNA: TGTGCCAGCAGCTTAGACGGGACAGGGGCTGGCTACACCTTC. It codes for CASSLDGTGAGYTF.

CDR3 nucleotide sequence: TGTGCCAGCAGCATCTCCGGACAGTATAATTCACCCCTCCACTTT. Its translation is CASSISGQYNSPLHF. The rearrangement links TRBV7-9 to TRBJ1-6; maybe TRBD1 (6 bases). The CDR3 length is 15 residues. The germline gives CDR1 SEHNR, CDR2 FQNEAQ (reference sequence). The V gene lost 5 bases and the J gene lost 4 bases, with 12 bases spanning the gap.

The CDR3 sequence is CASSLGRSGGYTF. The CDR3 DNA sequence: TGTGCCAGCAGCTTGGGACGGTCCGGAGGCTACACCTTC. J is TRBJ1-2 and V is TRBV5-6; no firm D call. V lost 0 bases and J 8 bases, leaving 11 bases between the germline ends. This CDR3 is 13 amino acids long. Germline CDR1 SGHDT, CDR2 YYEEEE.

V usage is TRBV12-3 or TRBV12-4 and J usage is TRBJ1-5, with a tentative D call TRBD1 (6 bases). V was shortened by 10 bases and J by 7 bases, with 17 bases between the two germline ends. CDR3 length equals 13 residues. The CDR3 DNA is TGTGCCACCAACAGGGACTTCCTGCAGCCCCAGCATTTT. Translation: CATNRDFLQPQHF.

The chain recombines TRBV27 with TRBJ1-2; tentatively, D is TRBD1 (5 bases). The CDR3 covers 15 residues. Germline-derived CDR1 and CDR2 are MNHEY and SMNVEV (reference sequence). The V and J ends lost 0 bases and 8 bases respectively, with 16 bases between them. CDR3 protein: CASSLSGQGKEGYTF. DNA for the CDR3: TGTGCCAGCAGTTTATCGGGGCAGGGAAAGGAAGGCTACACCTTC.

This chain links TRBV28 with TRBJ1-6; D not certain. The length of the CDR3 is 13 residues. Germline CDR1 reads MDHEN; CDR2 reads SYDVKM. Trimming removed 3 bases from V and 3 bases from J, with 3 bases in between. CDR3 bases: TGTGCCAGCAGTTTCAACTATAATTCACCCCTCCACTTT. Residues: CASSFNYNSPLHF. The full variable domain, in which reference TRBV28 and TRBJ1-6 provide the parts outside the CDR3, is DVKVTQSSRYLVKRTGEKVFLECVQDMDHENMFWYRQDPGLGLRLIYFSYDVKMKEKGDIPEGYSVSREKKERFSLILESASTNQTSMYLCASSFNYNSPLHFGNGTRLTVT.

V gene TRBV7-2 combines with J gene TRBJ1-2, with D unresolved. V gave up 1 base and J gave up 3 bases, with 6 bases separating them. CDR3 length equals 13 residues. Germline assignment: CDR1 SGHTA and CDR2 FQGNSA. Written as DNA, the CDR3 is TGTGCCAGCAGCTTAGGGAGTGACTATGGCTACACCTTC. It codes for CASSLGSDYGYTF.